Sequencing of this T cell receptor beta chain was carried out in a study of vaccination effects on CD4 cells after COVID-19. Sequencing followed a ViraFEST assay step that expanded antigen-specific CD4+ T cells with viral peptide pools. A 10-day culture period preceded the isolation of CD4+ T cells. Each participant received a vaccine that was either BNT162b2 or mRNA-1273, given as two doses. The authors replaced half the medium with IL-2 medium on days 3 and 7. Libraries were prepared by immunoSEQ multiplex PCR; TCRdb keeps only in-frame clonotypes and omits some of them. The sample lists roughly 24,000 clones, roughly 80% seen once, with roughly 21% in the top ten. This clone was counted between two and nine times. Antigen: not known. The receptor was isolated from a human donor who received a COVID-19 vaccine. Sequenced material: CD4+ T cells from PBMCs cultured with HCoV-NL63 spike peptides, taken after COVID-19 vaccination.

The chain's CDR3 is CASSLGGAGGIVNTEAFF. CDR3 nucleotides: TGTGCCAGCAGCTTGGGGGGGGCGGGCGGAATAGTGAACACTGAAGCTTTCTTT. The V gene is TRBV5-4, the J gene TRBJ1-1; perhaps TRBD1 as D (6 bases). This CDR3 is built from 18 residues. Germline V gene data show CDR1 as SGHNT and CDR2 as YYREEE (reference sequence). V gave up 0 bases and J gave up 0 bases, with 18 bases separating them.